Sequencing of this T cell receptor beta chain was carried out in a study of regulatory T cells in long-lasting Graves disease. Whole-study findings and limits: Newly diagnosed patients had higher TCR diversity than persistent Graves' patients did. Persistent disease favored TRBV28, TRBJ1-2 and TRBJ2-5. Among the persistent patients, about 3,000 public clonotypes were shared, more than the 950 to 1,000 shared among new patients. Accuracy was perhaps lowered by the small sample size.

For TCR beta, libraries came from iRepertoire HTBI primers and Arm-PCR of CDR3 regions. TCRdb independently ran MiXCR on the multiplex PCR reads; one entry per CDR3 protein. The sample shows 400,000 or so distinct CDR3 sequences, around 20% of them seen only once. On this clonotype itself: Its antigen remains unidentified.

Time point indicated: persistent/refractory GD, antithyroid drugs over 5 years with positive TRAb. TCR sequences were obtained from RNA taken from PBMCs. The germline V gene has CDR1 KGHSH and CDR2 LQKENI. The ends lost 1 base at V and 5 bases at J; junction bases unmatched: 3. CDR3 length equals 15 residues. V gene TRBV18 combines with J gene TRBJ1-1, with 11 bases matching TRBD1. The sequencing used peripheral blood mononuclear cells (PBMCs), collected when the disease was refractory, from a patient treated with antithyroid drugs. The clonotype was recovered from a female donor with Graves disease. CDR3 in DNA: TGTGCCAGCTCACCACAAGGACAGGGGGCGACTGAAGCTTTCTTT. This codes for CASSPQGQGATEAFF.